These 8 T cell receptor beta chains came from one sample sequenced in a study of T-cell memory formation after mild COVID-19. TCRdb re-called the 5' RACE reads with MiXCR, one entry per CDR3 protein. Here the sample spans about 270,000 distinct CDR3 sequences, roughly 17% being singletons. Sample: PBMCs or a T cell subset sorted from them (not recorded which). Source of these receptors: a man aged 18 to 35 who had mild COVID-19 (a few samples of this study predate the infection). Cell type and time point are not known.

The genes are TRBV6-1 and TRBJ1-6; 9 nucleotides match TRBD1. This CDR3 is 16 amino acids long. The germline CDR1 and CDR2 sequences are MNHNS and SASEGT. Trimming took 2 bases from V and 10 from J; bases not matched to a gene: 9. The CDR3 DNA follows: TGTGCCAGCAGTGAATGGCCCGGACAGGGGCCCTCACCCCTCCACTTT. It yields the protein CASSEWPGQGPSPLHF.

The CDR3 DNA is TGTGCCAGCGGGGCGCGGCCGGGGATAAGGGAGCAGTACTTC. This codes for CASGARPGIREQYF. The rearrangement links TRBV2 to TRBJ2-7; D is possibly TRBD1 or TRBD2 (5 bases each). The germline gives CDR1 SNHLY, CDR2 FYNNEI. Deletions cut 8 bases from V and 7 bases from J, with 21 bases between. CDR3 size: 14 residues.

Only a few counts were recorded for this clonotype. The genes are TRBV7-6 and TRBJ2-2; D may be TRBD1 (6 bases). CDR1 and CDR2 (germline): SGHVS, FNYEAQ. The CDR3 is 16 residues long. The V end lost 0 bases, the J end lost 0 bases, and 8 bases lay between the germline ends. In nucleotides, the CDR3 is TGTGCCAGCAGCTTAGCTCGACAGGCGAACACCGGGGAGCTGTTTTTT. Residues: CASSLARQANTGELFF.

The rearrangement uses TRBV29-1 and TRBJ1-1; the D is unclear. V lost 5 bases to trimming and J lost 8 bases, with 9 bases between them. The CDR3 extends over 10 amino acids. The V gene's germline CDR1 is SQVTM and CDR2 ANQGSEA. CDR3: CSVSNLEAFF. The DNA of the CDR3 is TGCAGCGTTTCAAATTTAGAAGCTTTCTTT.

The chain couples TRBV21-1 to TRBJ2-7; the D segment call TRBD2 is taken from the table without a DNA check. TRBV21-1 is a recognized pseudogene. The CDR3 contains 13 residues. The CDR3 sequence: CASSVRDSQPQYV. The CDR3 region has the DNA TGTGCCAGCAGCGTACGGGACTCCCAGCCGCAGTACGTC.

CDR3 protein: CASSERHGVQPQHF. For the CDR3, the DNA is TGCGCCAGCAGCGAACGACATGGGGTTCAGCCCCAGCATTTT. The J gene is TRBJ1-5, the V gene TRBV4-1; D gene unclear. This CDR3 comprises 14 residues. Germline V gene sequence: CDR1 MGHRA, CDR2 YSYEKL. V lost 5 bases to trimming and J lost 6 bases, with 14 bases between them.

The V call is TRBV28, the J call TRBJ1-1; D unresolved. V was clipped by 5 bases and J by 5 bases, with 12 bases between them. CDR1 and CDR2 (germline): MDHEN, SYDVKM. This CDR3 is built from 13 residues. CDR3 amino acids: CASSLLGWTEAFF. The CDR3 region has the DNA TGTGCCAGCAGTCTACTGGGGTGGACTGAAGCTTTCTTT.

This clonotype was observed a few times. The V call is TRBV7-2, the J call TRBJ1-1; D is unresolved. Germline V gene sequence: CDR1 SGHTA, CDR2 FQGNSA. Trimming pared 4 bases from V and 3 bases from J, leaving 9 bases between. This CDR3 spans 13 amino acids. The CDR3 sequence is CASSWAGDTEAFF. In DNA form, the CDR3 reads TGTGCCAGCAGCTGGGCGGGCGACACTGAAGCTTTCTTT.